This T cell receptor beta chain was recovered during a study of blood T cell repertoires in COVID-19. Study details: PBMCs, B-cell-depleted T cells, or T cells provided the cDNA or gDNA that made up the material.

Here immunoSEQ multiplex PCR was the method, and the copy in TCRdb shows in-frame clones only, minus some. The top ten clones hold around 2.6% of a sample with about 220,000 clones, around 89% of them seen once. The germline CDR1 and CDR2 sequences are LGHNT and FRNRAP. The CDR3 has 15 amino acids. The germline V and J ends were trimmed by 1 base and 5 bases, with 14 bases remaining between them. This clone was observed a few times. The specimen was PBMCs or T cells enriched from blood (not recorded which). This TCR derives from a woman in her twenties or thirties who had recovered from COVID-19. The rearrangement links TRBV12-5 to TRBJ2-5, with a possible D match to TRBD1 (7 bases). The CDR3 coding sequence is TGTGCTAGTGGTTTGGGATCCCCAGGGGGGGAGACCCAGTACTTC. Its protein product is CASGLGSPGGETQYF.